This TCR beta chain came from a study of blood T cell repertoires in COVID-19 (dated by TCRdb to about 2020). In the study overall: Collaborator samples came from the United States, Italy and Spain and covered acute and convalescent phases of COVID-19. Where available, HLA class I and class II types were obtained from metadata supplied by the sample provider rather than from assay-based typing. The sample metadata nearly always contained a de-identified subject ID, COVID-19 status, age in years and sex. Subjects who had been exposed to COVID-19, were actively infected with it, or had recovered from it provided the deeply sampled blood TCRbeta repertoires that made up the dataset. The prospective study material was composed of cDNA or gDNA derived from T cells, B-cell-depleted T cells, or PBMCs. A freely available public database, intended as a resource for researchers studying the immune response to SARS-CoV-2, is where the repertoires were released. The samples were drawn from the first 160 participants of the ongoing ImmuneRACE study and from 1,254 subjects provided by 6 global collaborators.

Whole blood was collected in K2EDTA tubes by collaborating institutions according to the institutions' own protocols. Collaborator samples were shipped for TCRbeta analysis as frozen whole blood, isolated PBMCs, or DNA extracted from either sample type. The paper as a whole reports these results and caveats: Clinical and demographic metadata were provided uncurated, with the amount varying by source and participant.

Counted from cysteine to phenylalanine, this CDR3 has 13 amino acids. Just the 39-base CDR3 DNA is kept, in frame starting at base 1. V and J lose 3 bases and 7 bases, and a span of 12 bases separates them. Taken from the germline V gene (reference sequence), the CDR1 and CDR2 loops are GTSNPN and SVGIG. As regards this clone: Its recognized antigen is unknown. The sample holds no much larger clone one base away, and base qualities are not on file.

The immunoSEQ Assay, a bias-controlled multiplex PCR, was used to amplify TCRbeta CDR3 regions from genomic DNA. Under the source paper's analysis protocol: Within the assay, amplification of reference gene primers was used to estimate how many nucleated cells each sample contained. To quantify the absolute abundance of each unique TCRbeta CDR3 rearrangement, sequence reads were collapsed and filtered. Productive Simpson clonality was computed per sample as the square root of Simpson's diversity index over productive rearrangements. The table comes from immuneACCESS by way of TCRdb, which keeps in-frame sequences with V and J called. Part of the clones is missing from these tables; in studies checked, under half for an unresolved V gene and the rest for unknown reasons. From that table come the V and J calls and clone size; the DNA was used to work out D and trimming. For this sample there are 150,000 to 200,000 clones; about 81% appear just once. The ten most abundant clones make up approximately 10% of the sample.

This receptor was identified in a man in his 60s with active or convalescent COVID-19. This sequence uses TRBV30 and TRBJ1-4, with TRBD1 tentatively as D gene (5 bases match). Sequencing was carried out using peripheral blood. The CDR3 protein sequence reads: CAWRDIRSEKLFF. The nucleotide sequence is given as TGTGCCTGGAGGGACATTCGGAGTGAAAAACTGTTTTTT.